This entry lists 13 T cell receptor beta chains sequenced from one sample in a study of metastatic and nonmetastatic thyroid tumors. Using MiXCR, TCRdb re-called clones from the PCR reads. The table includes about 25,000 clones, 20% to 25% detected once. All patients were untreated before thyroid surgery. The specimen was blood. The receptors shown here come from a male donor with papillary thyroid cancer or a benign thyroid nodule (not recorded which). Some clones in this sample may be carry-over from other donors' samples.

This clone appeared many times. The chain carries TRBV18 and TRBJ1-1; TRBD1 agrees at 8 bases. After removal of 3 bases from V and 3 bases from J, the junction contained 6 bases not matched to a gene. Germline loops: CDR1 KGHSH, CDR2 LQKENI. The CDR3 spans 15 residues. CDR3 region: CASSPSSQGDTEAFF. CDR3 nucleotides: TGTGCCAGCTCACCCTCCTCACAGGGGGACACTGAAGCTTTCTTT.

This clone was counted many times. The chain joins TRBV25-1 to TRBJ1-1; D possibly corresponds to TRBD1 (5 bases). Germline CDR1 is MGHDK and CDR2 is SYGVNS. The CDR3 consists of 14 residues. Between the trimmed V and J ends, which lost 7 bases and 4 bases, there was a span of 16 bases. Written as DNA, the CDR3 is TGTGCCAGCACACCCCCAGGAGGGGCCACTGAAGCTTTCTTT. It yields the protein CASTPPGGATEAFF.

This clone has ten or more counts. The genes are TRBV6-1 and TRBJ1-1; the D gene is possibly TRBD1 (6 bases). This CDR3 region has 12 residues. V was shortened by 3 bases and J by 10 bases, with 12 bases between the two germline ends. Per germline, CDR1 MNHNS and CDR2 SASEGT. The CDR3 coding sequence is TGTGCCAGCAGTGATTGGGGGCTGGGAGCTTTCTTT. Translated: CASSDWGLGAFF.

This clone was observed many times. The chain employs TRBV19 and TRBJ1-1, with D possibly TRBD1 on 5 matching bases. Germline V lookup: CDR1 LNHDA, CDR2 SQIVND (reference sequence). Trimming removed 3 bases at V and 5 bases at J, with 19 bases between. The CDR3 is made up of 16 amino acids. CDR3 residues: CASSIRDPAGRTEAFF. CDR3 nucleotide sequence: TGTGCCAGTAGTATCCGGGACCCCGCTGGACGGACTGAAGCTTTCTTT. Full variable domain (rest looked up from reference TRBV19 and TRBJ1-1): DGGITQSPKYLFRKEGQNVTLSCEQNLNHDAMYWYRQDPGQGLRLIYYSQIVNDFQKGDIAEGYSVSREKKESFPLTVTSAQKNPTAFYLCASSIRDPAGRTEAFFGQGTRLTVV.

This clone was recorded at least ten times. The chain uses TRBV2 and TRBJ2-6, with 7 bases lining up with TRBD1. This CDR3 is built from 16 residues. The V segment lost 6 bases and the J segment 2 bases; nucleotides outside the gene matches: 7. Germline V gene lookup returns CDR1 SNHLY and CDR2 FYNNEI. This CDR3 is CASSSSGQAGANVLTF. CDR3 DNA: TGTGCCAGCAGCAGTTCTGGACAGGCTGGGGCCAACGTCCTGACTTTC.

This clone was detected ten times or more. The rearrangement uses TRBV9 and TRBJ1-3; D gene ambiguous. The CDR3 loop spans 16 amino acids. V lost 0 bases, J lost 4 bases, and 14 bases lay in between. Germline V gene data show CDR1 as SGDLS and CDR2 as YYNGEE. The CDR3 DNA reads TGTGCCAGCAGCGTAGACTCAGGAAAAGCCGGAAACACCATATATTTT. This sequence encodes CASSVDSGKAGNTIYF.

This clone has at least ten counts. The chain uses TRBV29-1 and TRBJ2-1; 8 bases match TRBD2. V was clipped by 8 bases and J by 2 bases; unmatched bases: 5. Germline V lookup: CDR1 SQVTM, CDR2 ANQGSEA. CDR3 size: 13 residues. The CDR3 DNA is TGCAGCATCATACTAGCGGCCTACAATGAGCAGTTCTTC. Its protein is CSIILAAYNEQFF.

The genes are TRBV18 and TRBJ2-5, with D unresolved. Trimming took 2 bases from V and 2 from J, leaving 15 bases between them. The germline gives CDR1 KGHSH, CDR2 LQKENI. CDR3 size: 16 residues. The DNA of the CDR3 is TGTGCCAGCTCACCAATAGGTAAAGAGAAACAAGAGACCCAGTACTTC. It encodes CASSPIGKEKQETQYF.

This clone has ten or more counts. The V gene is TRBV24-1, the J gene TRBJ2-6; D not certain. V was shortened by 5 bases and J by 3 bases, with 7 bases between the two germline ends. The CDR3 sequence is 14 residues long. The germline V gene encodes CDR1 KGHDR and CDR2 SFDVKD. The CDR3 is CATSGSDGANVLTF. CDR3 nucleotides: TGTGCCACCAGTGGCAGTGATGGGGCCAACGTCCTGACTTTC.

About this clone itself: A single base separates this from a much larger clone, so it may be a read error. Distinct nucleotide sequences in the sample also encode this CDR3. The gene calls are TRBV6-4 and TRBJ1-2; no clear D gene. The CDR3 loop spans 11 amino acids. Germline values: CDR1 MRHNA, CDR2 SNTAGT. Here the CDR3 DNA reads TGTGCTAGTAGTGCGGGGAGTGGCTACACCTTC. Its translation is CASSAGSGYTF.

This clone was seen many times. The chain links TRBV6-1 to TRBJ1-5; D uncertain. This CDR3 region has 14 residues. V lost 5 bases, J lost 3 bases, and 11 bases lay in between. Per the germline V gene, CDR1 is MNHNS and CDR2 is SASEGT. CDR3 DNA: TGTGCCAGCAGTTTGGGCACAATCAATCAGCCCCAGCATTTT. It yields the protein CASSLGTINQPQHF.

V usage is TRBV5-1 and J usage is TRBJ1-2, with D perhaps TRBD1 (5 bases). CDR1 and CDR2 from the germline V gene are SGHRS and YFSETQ. Trimming removed 1 base from V and 8 bases from J, with 12 bases in between. The CDR3 is 13 residues long. The CDR3 DNA sequence: TGCGCCAGCAGCTTGTACATGGGGGAAGGCTACACCTTC. Its protein product is CASSLYMGEGYTF.

This clone is medium-sized (0.01 to 0.1%) in the sample. The V gene is TRBV5-1, the J gene TRBJ1-1; no firm D call. Germline V lookup: CDR1 SGHRS, CDR2 YFSETQ. The length of the CDR3 is 14 residues. The germline V and J ends were trimmed by 0 bases and 5 bases, with 11 bases remaining between them. The CDR3 nucleotides read TGCGCCAGCAGCTTGGGCCTACCGGGAACTGAAGCTTTCTTT. Residues: CASSLGLPGTEAFF.